These 3 T cell receptor beta chains originate from one sample sequenced in a study of control samples from healthy donors and cancer patients. The data were produced by immunoSEQ multiplex PCR, yet TCRdb's version contains in-frame clones alone and is incomplete. The data contain roughly 150,000 clones, 88% of them singletons. Sequences were obtained from blood. Every receptor here comes from a young man in good health.

The chain joins TRBV15 to TRBJ1-1; D is possibly TRBD1 (6 bases). CDR1 and CDR2 from the germline V gene are LNHNV and YYDKDF (reference sequence). The CDR3 runs to 16 residues. V lost 6 bases, J lost 6 bases, and 23 bases lay in between. CDR3 loop: CATSSTSLGALSEAFF. The DNA of the CDR3 is TGTGCCACCAGTTCAACCTCACTGGGGGCGTTGTCTGAAGCTTTCTTT.

This chain links TRBV21-1 with TRBJ1-6; the table's D call, TRBD1, has no DNA check behind it. TRBV21-1 is designated a pseudogene. The CDR3 sequence is 17 residues long. DNA of the CDR3: TGTGCCAGCAGATCAGCCAGGGGGTTTTCCTATAATTCACCCCTCCACTTT. This sequence encodes CASRSARGFSYNSPLHF.

This clone was seen more than once but under ten times. V is TRBV15 and J is TRBJ1-5; D is unclear. V was shortened by 3 bases and J by 9 bases, with 12 bases between the two germline ends. The germline gives CDR1 LNHNV, CDR2 YYDKDF (reference sequence). The CDR3 runs 13 residues. The CDR3 bases are TGTGCCACCAGCAGTCGGCTGGGTTGGCCCCAGCATTTT. This translates into CATSSRLGWPQHF.